This T cell receptor beta chain was captured in a study of cytomegalovirus exposure and HLA in healthy donors. Findings and limits, study-wide: In a later analysis, HLA-C alleles had the fewest associated TCRs, DRB1 alleles the most. Analyses of presence/absence relied on an assumption of roughly uniform sequencing depth across donors.

Points on this clone: What it binds is not known.

60 Vbeta and 13 Jbeta primers were used in PCR. Measured with immunoSEQ multiplex PCR; TCRdb has only the in-frame clones, and not every one. The top ten clones hold approximately 3% of a sample with over 70,000 clones, around four fifths of them seen once. The CDR3 has 13 residues. The germline CDR1 and CDR2 sequences are SEHNR and FQNEAQ (reference sequence). The V gene lost 3 bases and the J gene lost 7 bases, with 9 bases spanning the gap. Participants comprised healthy donors of bone marrow. The V and J genes are TRBV7-9 and TRBJ1-4; D not resolved. Sequencing used PBMCs. The TCR originated in a man aged 50-59 years in good health and CMV-seropositive. Here the CDR3 reads CASSFRTVEKLFF. The CDR3 bases are TGTGCCAGCAGCTTTAGAACAGTTGAAAAACTGTTTTTT.